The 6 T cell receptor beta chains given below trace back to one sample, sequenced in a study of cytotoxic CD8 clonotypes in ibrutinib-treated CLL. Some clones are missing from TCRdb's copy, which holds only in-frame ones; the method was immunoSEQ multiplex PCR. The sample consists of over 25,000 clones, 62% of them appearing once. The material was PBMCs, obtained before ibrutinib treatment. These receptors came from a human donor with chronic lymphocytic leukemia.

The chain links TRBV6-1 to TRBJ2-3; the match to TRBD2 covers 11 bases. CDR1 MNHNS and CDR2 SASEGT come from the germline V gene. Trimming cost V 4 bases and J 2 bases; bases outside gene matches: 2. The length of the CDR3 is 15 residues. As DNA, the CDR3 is TGTGCCAGCAGTGGACTAGCGGGGTACACAGATACGCAGTATTTT. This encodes CASSGLAGYTDTQYF.

The CDR3 is CASSEPSGELFF. For the CDR3, the DNA is TGTGCCAGCAGTGAACCCTCCGGGGAGCTGTTTTTT. The chain couples TRBV2 to TRBJ2-2; D remains ambiguous. V was pared by 2 bases and J by 6 bases, with 4 bases between. This CDR3 region has 12 residues. Germline V gene data show CDR1 as SNHLY and CDR2 as FYNNEI.

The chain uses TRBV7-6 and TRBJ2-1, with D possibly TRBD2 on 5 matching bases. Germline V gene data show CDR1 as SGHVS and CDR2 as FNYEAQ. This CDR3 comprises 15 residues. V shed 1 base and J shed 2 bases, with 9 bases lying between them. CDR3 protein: CASSLVELAYNEQFF. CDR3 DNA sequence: TGTGCCAGCAGCTTAGTCGAACTAGCCTACAATGAGCAGTTCTTC.

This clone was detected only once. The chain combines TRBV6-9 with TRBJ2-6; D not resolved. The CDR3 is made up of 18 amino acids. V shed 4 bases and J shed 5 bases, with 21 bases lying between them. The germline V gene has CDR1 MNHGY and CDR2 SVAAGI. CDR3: CASSFGCLTTSRANVLTF. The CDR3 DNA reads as TGTGCCAGCAGTTTCGGATGCCTTACGACAAGTCGGGCCAACGTCCTGACTTTC.

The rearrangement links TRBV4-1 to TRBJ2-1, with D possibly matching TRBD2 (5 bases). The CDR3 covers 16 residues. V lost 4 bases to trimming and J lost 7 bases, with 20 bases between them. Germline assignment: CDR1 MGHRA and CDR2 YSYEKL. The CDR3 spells CASSPISNTRGNEQFF. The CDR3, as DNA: TGCGCCAGCAGCCCTATCTCTAATACTAGAGGGAATGAGCAGTTCTTC.

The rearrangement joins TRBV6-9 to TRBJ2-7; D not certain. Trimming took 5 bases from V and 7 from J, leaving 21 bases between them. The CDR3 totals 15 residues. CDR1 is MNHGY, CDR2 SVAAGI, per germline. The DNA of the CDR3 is TGTGCCAGCAGTGATCGGTATGGGATGGATGGTGAGCAGTACTTC. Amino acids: CASSDRYGMDGEQYF.